What follows describes a single TCR beta chain. The antigen remains undetermined. CDR1 is MNHNS and CDR2 is SASEGT in the germline V gene. V trimming: 2 bases; J trimming: 7 bases; junction bases outside the gene matches: 5. This CDR3 is built from 13 residues. Sequenced by immunoSEQ multiplex PCR; TCRdb stores in-frame clones only, minus some. The data show 45,000 or so clones, more than 70% seen once. Time point here: pretreatment peripheral blood. The sample is drawn from a study of PD-L1 blockade in urothelial cancer. Study in general: Male sex and bladder-origin urothelial cancer were recorded for about nine tenths of the roughly 29 patients. Earlier, patients had received 0 to 3 chemotherapy regimens.

The study's findings and limits: Tumor-associated blood clones were expanded more by durable-benefit patients at 3 weeks. A pretreatment blood TCR clonality that fell below the median predicted better progression-free and overall survival.

This chain connects TRBV6-1 to TRBJ2-7, with 7 positions matching TRBD2. The sample was PBMCs, taken around atezolizumab (anti-PD-L1) treatment. The clonotype originates from a donor aged 40 or older with urothelial cancer. The CDR3, as DNA: TGTGCCAGCAGTGAACTGGGTAGCGGGGAGCAGTACTTC. Its protein product is CASSELGSGEQYF.